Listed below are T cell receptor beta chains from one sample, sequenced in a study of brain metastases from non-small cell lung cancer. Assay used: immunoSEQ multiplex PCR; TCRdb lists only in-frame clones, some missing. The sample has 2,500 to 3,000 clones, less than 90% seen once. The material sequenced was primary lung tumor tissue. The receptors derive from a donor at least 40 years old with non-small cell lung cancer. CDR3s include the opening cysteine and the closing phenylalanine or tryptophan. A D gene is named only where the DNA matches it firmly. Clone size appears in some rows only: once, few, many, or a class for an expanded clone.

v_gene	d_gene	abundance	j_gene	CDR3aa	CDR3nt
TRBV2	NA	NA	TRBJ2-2	CASTRTQDTGELFF	TGTGCCAGCACTAGGACCCAGGACACCGGGGAGCTGTTTTTT
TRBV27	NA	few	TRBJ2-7	CASSLSTLTYEQYF	TGTGCCAGCAGTTTATCAACGCTGACCTACGAGCAGTACTTC
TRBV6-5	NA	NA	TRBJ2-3	CASSYSAGTDTQYF	TGTGCCAGCAGTTACTCGGCCGGCACAGATACGCAGTATTTT
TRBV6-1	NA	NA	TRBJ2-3	CASSDVLSGASTDTQYF	TGTGCCAGCAGTGATGTCCTATCAGGGGCTAGCACAGATACGCAGTATTTT
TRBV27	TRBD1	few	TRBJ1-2	CASSFRDRASGYTF	TGTGCCAGCAGTTTTCGGGACAGGGCCAGTGGCTACACCTTC
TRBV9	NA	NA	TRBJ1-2	CASSPTSRDYGYTF	TGTGCCAGCAGCCCCACCTCCAGAGACTATGGCTACACCTTC
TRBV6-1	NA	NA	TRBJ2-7	CASSDGAYEQYF	TGTGCCAGCAGTGACGGAGCCTACGAGCAGTACTTC
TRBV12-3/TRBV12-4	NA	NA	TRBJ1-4	CASSSGVEEKLFF	TGTGCCAGCAGCTCCGGGGTAGAAGAAAAACTATTTTTT
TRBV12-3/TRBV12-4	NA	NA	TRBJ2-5	CASSLDGETQYF	TGTGCCAGCAGTCTGGATGGAGAGACCCAGTACTTC
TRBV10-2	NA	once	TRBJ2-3	CASIPSGLRDTQYF	TGCGCCAGCATTCCAAGCGGGCTTCGAGATACGCAGTATTTT
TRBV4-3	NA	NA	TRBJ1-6	CASSQTSSYNSPLHF	TGCGCCAGCAGCCAAACTAGCTCCTATAATTCACCCCTCCACTTT
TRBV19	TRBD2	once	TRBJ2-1	CATGQAGGLYNEQFF	TGTGCCACCGGGCAAGCGGGGGGGCTCTACAATGAGCAGTTCTTC
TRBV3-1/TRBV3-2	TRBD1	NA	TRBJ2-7	CASSGYRGEYEQYF	TGTGCTAGCAGCGGTTACAGGGGAGAGTACGAGCAGTACTTC
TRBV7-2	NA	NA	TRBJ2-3	CASSPSGSTDTQYF	TGTGCCAGCAGTCCAAGCGGGAGCACAGATACGCAGTATTTT
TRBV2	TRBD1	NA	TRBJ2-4	CANSVRDRGDIQYF	TGTGCCAACAGTGTCCGGGACAGGGGCGACATTCAATACTTC
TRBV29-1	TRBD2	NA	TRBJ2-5	CSVQTSGEETQYF	TGCAGCGTTCAAACTAGCGGAGAAGAGACCCAGTACTTC
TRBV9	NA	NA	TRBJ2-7	CASSVSGNSYEQYF	TGTGCCAGCAGCGTTTCCGGGAACTCCTACGAGCAGTACTTC
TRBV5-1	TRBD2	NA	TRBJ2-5	CASSLLGLAEETQYF	TGCGCTAGCAGCTTGTTGGGTCTAGCGGAAGAGACCCAGTACTTC
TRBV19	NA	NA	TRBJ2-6	CASSMASSGANVLTF	TGTGCCAGTAGTATGGCCTCATCTGGGGCCAACGTCCTGACTTTC
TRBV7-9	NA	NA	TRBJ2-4	CASSPDQNIQYF	TGTGCCAGCAGCCCGGACCAAAACATTCAGTACTTC
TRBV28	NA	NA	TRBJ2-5	CASSNQETQYF	TGTGCCAGCAGTAATCAAGAGACCCAGTACTTC
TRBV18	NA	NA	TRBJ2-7	CASSLGTYEQYF	TGTGCCAGCTCACTAGGGACCTACGAGCAGTACTTC
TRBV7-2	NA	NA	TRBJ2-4	CASSLARGPNIQYF	TGTGCCAGCAGCTTAGCGAGGGGTCCAAACATTCAGTACTTC
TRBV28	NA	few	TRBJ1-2	CASRIAGTRRYGYTF	TGTGCCAGCAGGATCGCCGGGACAAGACGTTATGGCTACACCTTC
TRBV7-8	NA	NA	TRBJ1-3	CASTPESGNTIYF	TGTGCCAGCACCCCAGAATCTGGAAACACCATATATTTT
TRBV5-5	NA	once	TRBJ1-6	CASSIQEYNSPLHF	TGTGCCAGCAGTATACAGGAATATAATTCACCCCTCCACTTT
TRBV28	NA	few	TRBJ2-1	CASTHTTGEQFF	TGTGCCAGCACCCATACGACGGGCGAGCAGTTCTTC
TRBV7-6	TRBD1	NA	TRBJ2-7	CASSYGQAYEQYF	TGTGCCAGCAGCTATGGACAGGCCTACGAGCAGTACTTC
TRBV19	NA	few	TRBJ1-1	CASSIDLGTEAFF	TGTGCCAGTAGTATAGATCTCGGAACTGAAGCTTTCTTT
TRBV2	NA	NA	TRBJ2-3	CASSEQQSSTDTQYF	TGTGCCAGCAGTGAACAACAATCTAGCACAGATACGCAGTATTTT
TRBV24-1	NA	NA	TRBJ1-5	CATVAPGQRQPQHF	TGTGCCACCGTAGCCCCGGGACAACGTCAGCCCCAGCATTTT